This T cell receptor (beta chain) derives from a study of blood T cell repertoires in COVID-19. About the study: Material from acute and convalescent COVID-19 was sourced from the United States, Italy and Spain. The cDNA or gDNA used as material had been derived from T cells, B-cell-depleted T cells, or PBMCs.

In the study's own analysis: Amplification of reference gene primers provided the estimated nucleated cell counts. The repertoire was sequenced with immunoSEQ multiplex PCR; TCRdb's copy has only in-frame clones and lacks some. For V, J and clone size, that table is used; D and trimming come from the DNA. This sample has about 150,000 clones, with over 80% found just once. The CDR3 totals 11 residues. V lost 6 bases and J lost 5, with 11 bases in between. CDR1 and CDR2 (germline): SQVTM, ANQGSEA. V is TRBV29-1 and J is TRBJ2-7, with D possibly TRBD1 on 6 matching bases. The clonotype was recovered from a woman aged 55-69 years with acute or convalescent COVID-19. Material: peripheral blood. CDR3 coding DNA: TGCAGCGTAGAACAGGGCCACGAGCAGTACTTC. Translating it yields CSVEQGHEQYF.